The T cell receptor beta chain under discussion was sequenced for a study of OX40 agonist ivuxolimab in advanced cancers. In regard to this clone: Its antigen is still unknown.

TCRdb keeps only in-frame clones here, not all; method: immunoSEQ multiplex PCR. This sample has tens of thousands of clones, with 87% found just once. Study-level points and caveats: Researchers report that CD8+ T cells had, on average, more expanded clones than CD4+. Normalized expansion of T-cell clones was also low for some nonresponders. Clones of CD4+ and CD8+ blood T cells grew by week 6 at doses of 0.1 to 3.0 mg/kg.

Any history of autoimmune disease or systemic immunosuppression disqualified patients. The V and J ends lost 2 bases and 3 bases, in that order; junction bases with no gene match: 7. Germline CDR1 reads MNHNY; CDR2 reads SVGAGI (reference sequence). This CDR3 region has 16 residues. Material: CD4+ or CD8+ T cells sorted from blood, obtained in a trial of the OX40 agonist ivuxolimab. This receptor was identified in an adult with an advanced solid tumor such as melanoma, head and neck, liver or kidney cancer. The V and J genes are TRBV6-6 and TRBJ2-7; 10 bases map to TRBD2. DNA for the CDR3: TGTGCCAGCAGTTACCTAGCGGGAGAGGGGAACTACGAGCAGTACTTC. Translation: CASSYLAGEGNYEQYF.